The clone carrying this TCR beta chain was found a few times. Its antigen remains unknown. The data belong to a study of CD8+CD57+ T cells in acquired aplastic anemia. Looking at the study overall: Sorted cells (CD4+ and CD8+) yielded DNA amounts that averaged about 3.4 ug. An average of about 11 million reads for CD4+ cells was obtained from healthy donors.

The V gene lost 1 base and the J gene lost 7 bases, with 9 bases spanning the gap. The length of the CDR3 is 13 residues. CDR1 is LNHNV and CDR2 is YYDKDF in the germline V gene (reference sequence). The template used for profiling TCR beta VDJ and CDR3 was genomic DNA. TCRdb passed the reads through MiXCR, listing each CDR3 protein once. Of some 64,000 distinct CDR3 sequences in the sample, around 55% are singletons; the top ten hold 2% to 2.5%. Study conclusions and caveats: No significant patient-versus-control difference appeared in CD8+ Simpson's diversity. A set of some 28 CD8+ CDR3 sequences was shared between patients and controls, and these sequences appeared highly expressed in patients.

The material sequenced was sorted CD4+, CD8+, or CD8+CD57+ T cells (not recorded which) from PBMCs. The chain uses TRBV15 and TRBJ2-3, with D possibly called TRBD1 or TRBD2 (5 bases each). This clonotype originated in a human donor in good health, serving as a control. CDR3 bases: TGTGCCACCAGCAGAGCCGAGGGGAATACGCAGTATTTT. Its protein product is CATSRAEGNTQYF.